Below, one TCR beta chain is given with its context. This clone was counted a single time. Its antigen remains undetermined. No much larger clonotype is one base removed from it; base qualities were not supplied. The data are from a study of blood T cell repertoires in COVID-19 (dated by TCRdb to 2018 to 2020). Describing the broader study: Samples covering the acute and convalescent phases of COVID-19 were provided by collaborators in the United States, Italy and Spain. The prospective study material was composed of cDNA or gDNA derived from T cells, B-cell-depleted T cells, or PBMCs. The dataset comprised deeply sampled blood TCRbeta repertoires from subjects exposed to, actively infected with, or recovered from COVID-19. A freely available public database, intended as a resource for researchers studying the immune response to SARS-CoV-2, is where the repertoires were released. Samples were obtained from the ongoing ImmuneRACE study (first 160 participants) and from 950 to 1,500 subjects provided by 6 global collaborators. Nearly every sample came with metadata listing a de-identified subject ID, COVID-19 status, age in years and sex. Where HLA class I and class II types were available, the types were taken from metadata supplied by the sample provider, not from assay-based typing. Points the paper makes about the study in general: Clinical and demographic metadata were provided uncurated, with the amount varying by source and participant.

The germline V gene (reference sequence) supplies CDR1 LNHDA and CDR2 SQIVND. From the cysteine through the phenylalanine, the CDR3 covers 20 amino acids. Only CDR3 DNA remains: 60 bases, in frame from the first base. Unmatched junction bases come to 19, with V trimmed by 0 bases and J by 5 bases. Another Seattle source contributed samples from volunteer blood donors who had recovered from COVID-19. The collaborating institutions used their own protocols to collect whole blood in K2EDTA tubes. For TCRbeta analysis, collaborators shipped samples as frozen whole blood, isolated PBMCs, or DNA extracted from either of those sample types. The immunoSEQ Assay, a bias-controlled multiplex PCR, was used to amplify TCRbeta CDR3 regions from genomic DNA. As for the original processing: Within the assay, amplification of reference gene primers was used to estimate how many nucleated cells each sample contained. To quantify the absolute abundance of each unique TCRbeta CDR3 rearrangement, sequence reads were collapsed and filtered. For each sample, productive Simpson clonality was calculated as the square root of Simpson's diversity index across productive rearrangements. TCRdb took over this immuneACCESS table, retaining in-frame rearrangements with V and J assigned. Such tables are incomplete; in checked studies, under half of the missing clones stem from an unresolved V gene, and the remainder is unexplained. Clone size and V and J calls were adopted from that table, with D and trimming inferred from the DNA. For this sample there are about 260,000 clones; about 87% appear just once. Approximately 4.3% of the sample goes to the ten largest clones.

The V and J genes are TRBV19 and TRBJ1-2; 9 middle bases align to TRBD1. Sequencing was performed on peripheral blood. The TCR sequence derives from a man aged 60 to 69 who had recovered from COVID-19. CDR3 protein: CASSIDTGTGRLKGPYGYTF. The bases read TGTGCCAGTAGTATAGACACCGGGACAGGGAGGCTAAAAGGGCCTTATGGCTACACCTTC. Full variable domain (CDR3 extended with the reference TRBV19 and TRBJ1-2 proteins): DGGITQSPKYLFRKEGQNVTLSCEQNLNHDAMYWYRQDPGQGLRLIYYSQIVNDFQKGDIAEGYSVSREKKESFPLTVTSAQKNPTAFYLCASSIDTGTGRLKGPYGYTFGSGTRLTVV.